The sequence of this TCR beta chain was determined in a study of shared clonotypes between healthy human individuals (dated by TCRdb to 2019 to 2021). For context, the study as a whole: The cohort included a few men and a couple of women between 18 and 49 years of age. To increase sequencing depth and limit assay-specific biases, TCR repertoire library preparation and sequencing were carried out by different laboratories using diverse techniques. For each donor, CD4 naive and CD4 memory were each given three plates, CD8 naive was given two plates, and CD8 memory was given one plate. Leukapheresis yielded between about 0.8 and 9.5 billion PBMCs per donor. To estimate repertoire size and how much clonotype sharing occurs between individuals, the study deeply sequenced the blood TCR repertoires of several healthy adults. What the research found in general, with its limitations: Clonotypes shared by all four sorted-subset donors showed higher generation probabilities than non-shared clonotypes. Sharing across a handful of donors was observed for about 5% of naive CD4, 3% to 4% of naive CD8, 2% to 2.5% of memory CD4, and around 0.4% of memory CD8 clonotypes. Even with the large sequencing depth, rarefaction of the sorted-subset datasets indicated that sequencing was incomplete. Sampling was limited to blood, and TCR repertoires in tissue likely differ from TCR repertoires in blood. Because the study included only a small number of donors, the genetic and exposure-history diversity represented was limited. Pairwise subsampling indicated that sequencing depth was expected to affect the degree of clonotype sharing among donors. Naive subsets generally had larger estimated clonotype richness than memory subsets did.

CDR1 MNHEY and CDR2 SMNVEV are derived from the germline V gene (reference sequence). The CDR3, from cysteine to phenylalanine, totals 14 residues. Only CDR3 DNA remains: 42 bases, in frame from the first base. Compared with germline, V lacks 7 bases and J lacks 5 bases; bases without a gene match: 4. CD8 naive samples consisted of CD45RO-negative cells that were positively selected for CCR7, yielding a CD45RA+CCR7+ population without TemRA cells. The donors were healthy, HIV-negative adults who had no recently reported acute infections or vaccinations. Only Caucasian adults living in Nashville, Tennessee, USA were represented among the donors. Blood was obtained by leukapheresis, after which PBMCs were separated by Ficoll-Histopaque density gradient centrifugation and cryopreserved in liquid nitrogen vapor phase. Analytical flow cytometry was used to check the purity and quantity of every magnetically sorted T cell population. Genomic DNA was isolated from every sorted fraction and measured by UV absorbance on a Nanodrop 2000c.

Using the deep immunoSEQ assay, TCR CDR3 regions were amplified from genomic DNA by multiplex PCR. Extracted genomic DNA from each cell subset was spread evenly across all wells of several immunoSEQ 96-well plates, with each plate serving as a replicate. For sorted subsets, each replicate PCR was loaded with around 220 ng genomic DNA, equivalent to 32,000 or so T cell genomes. The purified libraries were quantified using a Qubit 3.0 fluorometer, sized with a Bioanalyzer 2100, and then quantified again using the KAPA Library Quantification kit. Every immunoSEQ 96-well plate was sequenced on a dedicated single-read 150-cycle Illumina NextSeq 550 flow cell. The authors processed their data as follows. The immunoSEQ output contained only junctional sequences without quality scores, so filtering could not match that applied to full-length reads. To assign V/J genes and CDR3, sequences were annotated against IMGT germline references using PyIR, a Python wrapper for IgBLAST v1.9. Reads with weak V/J assignments (E-value above 1e-6), missing CDR3, stop codons, out-of-frame junctions, or ambiguous translated residues were removed. A V3J clonotype was defined by an identical inferred V gene, J gene, and CDR3 amino acid sequence. The percentage overlap between two repertoires was calculated by dividing the number of shared unique clonotypes by the size of the smaller repertoire. Three approaches were used to assess repertoire richness: RTK rarefaction, the Chao1 estimator, and Recon v2.1 estimates of unobserved clonotypes. OLGA was used to compute generation probabilities for all TCRbeta clonotypes that the gDNA method yielded from a handful of donors. Here the immuneACCESS table is served through TCRdb, limited to in-frame sequences with V and J called. Missing clones are a known gap in these copies; in checked studies unresolved V genes cover under half, and the rest lacks a known reason. V and J calls plus clone size are reproduced from that table; the DNA served to infer D and trimming. Present in this sample are about 2 million clones, approximately 94% of which were seen just once. The biggest ten clones account for 1.1% of the sample.

As for this clone: Its antigen remains undetermined. No base qualities exist here, and no much larger clone lies one base off it.

The TCR originated in a man aged 18 to 29 in good health. Recombination joined TRBV27 with TRBJ2-1; 11 nucleotides in the junction match TRBD2. Specimen: naive CD8+ T cells sorted from blood. The sample's cell subset or site label, in plain terms: CD45RA+CCR7+. The CDR3 reads CASTLTSGNNEQFF. The nucleotide sequence reads as follows: TGTGCCAGCACCTTGACTAGCGGGAACAATGAGCAGTTCTTC.